This T cell receptor beta chain emerged from a study of cytomegalovirus exposure and HLA in healthy donors. Whole-study results and caveats: The Asian-associated ancestry cluster reportedly had fewer N-insertions than the approximately 700-donor mean in a later analysis. An analysis done earlier found most TCR beta V segments productive about 87% or about 30% of the time.

The PCR contained 60 Vbeta and 13 Jbeta primers. Libraries were prepared by immunoSEQ multiplex PCR; TCRdb keeps only in-frame clonotypes and omits some of them. The data contain more than 95,000 clones, 76% of them singletons. Unrecorded immune exposure was likely among donors, who were nominally healthy when sampled. Germline V gene data show CDR1 as GTSNPN and CDR2 as SVGIG (reference sequence). There are 19 residues in the CDR3. The J segment lost 7 bases and the V segment lost 3 bases, leaving 26 bases of the junction unmatched. Notes on this clone: Antigen specificity is unknown.

What was sequenced was PBMCs. The gene calls are TRBV30 and TRBJ1-1; 7 nucleotides line up with TRBD1. The clonotype comes from a woman in her late teens or twenties in good health and CMV-seropositive. Here the CDR3 reads CAWSEIRVQDTGVTVEAFF. In DNA, the CDR3 is TGTGCCTGGAGCGAGATACGTGTCCAGGATACAGGGGTAACGGTTGAAGCTTTCTTT.